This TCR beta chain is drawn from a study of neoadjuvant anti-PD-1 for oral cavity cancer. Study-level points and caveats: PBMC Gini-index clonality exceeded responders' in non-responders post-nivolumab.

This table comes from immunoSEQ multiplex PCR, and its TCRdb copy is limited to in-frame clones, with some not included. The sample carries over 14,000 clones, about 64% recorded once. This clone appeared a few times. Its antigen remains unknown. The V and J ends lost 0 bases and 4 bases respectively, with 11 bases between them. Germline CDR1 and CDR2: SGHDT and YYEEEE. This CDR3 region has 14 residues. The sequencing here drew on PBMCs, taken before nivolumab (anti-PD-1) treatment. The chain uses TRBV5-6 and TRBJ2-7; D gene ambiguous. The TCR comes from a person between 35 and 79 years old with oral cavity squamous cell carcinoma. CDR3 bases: TGTGCCAGCAGCTTGGCCCCGAGATGGTACGAGCAGTACTTC. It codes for CASSLAPRWYEQYF.